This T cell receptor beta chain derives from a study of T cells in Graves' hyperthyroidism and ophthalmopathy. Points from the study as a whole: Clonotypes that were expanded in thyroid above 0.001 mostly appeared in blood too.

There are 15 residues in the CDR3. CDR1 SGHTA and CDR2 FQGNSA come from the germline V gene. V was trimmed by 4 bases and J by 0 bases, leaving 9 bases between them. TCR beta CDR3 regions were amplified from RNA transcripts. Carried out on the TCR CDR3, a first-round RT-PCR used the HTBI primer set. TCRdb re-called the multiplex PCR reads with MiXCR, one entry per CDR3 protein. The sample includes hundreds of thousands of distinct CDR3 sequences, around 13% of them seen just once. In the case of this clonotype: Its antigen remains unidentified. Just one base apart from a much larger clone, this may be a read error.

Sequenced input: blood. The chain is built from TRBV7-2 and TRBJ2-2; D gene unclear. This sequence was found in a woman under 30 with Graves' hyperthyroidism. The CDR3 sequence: CASSSDVSNTGELFF. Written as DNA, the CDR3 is TGTGCCAGCAGCTCGGACGTATCGAACACCGGGGAGCTGTTTTTT. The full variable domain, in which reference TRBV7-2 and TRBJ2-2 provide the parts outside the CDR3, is GAGVSQSPSNKVTEKGKDVELRCDPISGHTALYWYRQSLGQGLEFLIYFQGNSAPDKSGLPSDRFSAERTGGSVSTLTIQRTQQEDSAVYLCASSSDVSNTGELFFGEGSRLTVL.